The 17 T cell receptor beta chains below were found in one sample sequenced in a study of identical twins. MiXCR was run by TCRdb on the 5' RACE reads, yielding one entry per CDR3 protein. The table lists approximately 220,000 distinct CDR3 sequences, 6% to 8.5% of them singletons. These data also featured in a second study, about yellow fever vaccine responses in identical twins.

Source material: CD8+ T cells sorted from blood. These receptors all stem from a woman aged 18-29 years in good health.

This sequence joins TRBV28 and TRBJ2-6, with 8 bases matching TRBD1. V shed 8 bases, J shed 0 bases, and the junction held 6 bases outside the gene matches. Per germline, CDR1 MDHEN and CDR2 SYDVKM. The CDR3 is made up of 16 amino acids. The chain's CDR3 is CASVTGALSGANVLTF. Here the CDR3 DNA reads TGTGCCAGCGTGACAGGGGCACTCTCTGGGGCCAACGTCCTGACTTTC.

This clonotype was recorded a few times. V is TRBV6-5 and J is TRBJ2-2, with D possibly being TRBD1 (6 bases). This CDR3 contains 15 residues. Germline-derived CDR1 and CDR2 are MNHEY and SVGAGI. V lost 0 bases, J lost 5 bases, and 10 bases lay in between. The CDR3 bases are TGTGCCAGCAGTTACTCGCAGGGGTGGACCGGGGAGCTGTTTTTT. Its protein product is CASSYSQGWTGELFF.

The chain links TRBV5-1 to TRBJ2-5, with D hard to call. Trimming shortened V by 4 bases and J by 3 bases, and 16 bases separated the two germline ends. The CDR3 has 15 amino acids. Germline CDR1 is SGHRS and CDR2 is YFSETQ. CDR3 bases: TGCGCCAGCAGCCCGGTGGTGCAGTCTGAAGAGACCCAGTACTTC. It yields the protein CASSPVVQSEETQYF.

The chain carries TRBV2 and TRBJ1-4; 7 nucleotides align to TRBD1. CDR3 length: 15 residues. The V gene end was trimmed by 1 base and the J gene end by 7 bases; junction bases not matched to a gene: 6. The germline gives CDR1 SNHLY, CDR2 FYNNEI. The CDR3 sequence is CASSEGAGGGEKLFF. The DNA for the CDR3 is TGTGCCAGCAGTGAAGGGGCAGGGGGTGGTGAAAAACTGTTTTTT.

By sample fraction, this clonotype is medium-sized. The V gene is TRBV4-1, the J gene TRBJ2-3; TRBD2 matches 7 bases. The CDR3 runs to 14 residues. V shed 0 bases and J 6 bases; nucleotides not matched to a gene: 3. Germline V gene data show CDR1 as MGHRA and CDR2 as YSYEKL. CDR3 sequence reads: CASSQDGEGDTQYF. DNA of the CDR3: TGCGCCAGCAGCCAAGATGGGGAGGGGGATACGCAGTATTTT.

This clonotype has more than one count but fewer than ten. The gene calls are TRBV20-1 and TRBJ2-3, with 11 bases fitting TRBD2. The germline CDR1 and CDR2 sequences are DFQATT and SNEGSKA (reference sequence). This CDR3 comprises 16 residues. Trimming cost V 0 bases and J 4 bases; bases outside gene matches: 6. This CDR3 reads CSARDLLAGESDTQYF. Here the CDR3 DNA reads TGCAGTGCTAGAGATCTACTAGCGGGAGAATCAGATACGCAGTATTTT.

The chain couples TRBV6-1 to TRBJ2-3; D call uncertain. The CDR3 is 15 residues long. V shed 3 bases and J shed 6 bases, with 16 bases lying between them. The germline V gene has CDR1 MNHNS and CDR2 SASEGT. CDR3 protein: CASSEDPWVGDTQYF. For the CDR3, the DNA is TGTGCCAGCAGTGAGGACCCGTGGGTTGGCGATACGCAGTATTTT.

This clonotype was counted only a few times. This chain links TRBV5-6 with TRBJ1-5; possibly TRBD1 for D (6 bases). The CDR3 is 14 residues long. With 0 bases removed from V and 5 bases from J, the gap between germline ends came to 9 bases. In germline, CDR1 is SGHDT, CDR2 YYEEEE. CDR3 nucleotide sequence: TGTGCCAGCAGCTTGGCAGGGGATGATCAGCCCCAGCATTTT. Translating gives CASSLAGDDQPQHF.

The gene calls are TRBV27 and TRBJ2-3; possible D gene TRBD2, 5 bases. This CDR3 has 16 residues. Trimming removed 5 bases at V and 2 bases at J, with 17 bases between. Germline V lookup: CDR1 MNHEY, CDR2 SMNVEV (reference sequence). DNA of the CDR3: TGTGCCAGCAGTCCTCAGCCGGGGAGCACCACAGATACGCAGTATTTT. Its translation: CASSPQPGSTTDTQYF.

This clonotype was recorded many times. V and J are TRBV15 and TRBJ1-1; unclear D gene. Germline V gene lookup returns CDR1 LNHNV and CDR2 YYDKDF (reference sequence). The CDR3 runs to 12 residues. V lost 4 bases to trimming and J lost 0 bases, with 3 bases between them. CDR3: CATSIMNTEAFF. The CDR3 DNA follows: TGTGCCACCAGCATCATGAACACTGAAGCTTTCTTT.

A few counts support this clonotype. This chain joins TRBV6-2 or TRBV6-3 and TRBJ2-2; 9 bases map to TRBD1. CDR3 length: 15 residues. V dropped 5 bases and J dropped 3; count of bases not matched to a gene: 4. Germline V gives CDR1 MNHEY, CDR2 SVGEGT. CDR3: CASSLRTGDTGELFF. CDR3 coding DNA: TGTGCCAGCAGTCTACGGACAGGGGACACCGGGGAGCTGTTTTTT.

CDR3 amino acids: CASSQDLGYNEQFF. DNA for the CDR3: TGTGCCAGCAGCCAAGATTTGGGATACAATGAGCAGTTCTTC. V usage is TRBV14 and J usage is TRBJ2-1; no reliable D call. V lost 0 bases and J 4 bases, leaving 7 bases between the germline ends. The CDR3 totals 14 residues. Germline lookup yields CDR1 SGHDN and CDR2 FVKESK.

This clonotype was seen ten or more times. The chain joins TRBV7-9 to TRBJ2-1, with 7 positions matching TRBD1. The CDR3 is made up of 15 amino acids. The V and J ends lost 6 bases and 1 base, in that order; junction bases with no gene match: 6. Germline lookup yields CDR1 SEHNR and CDR2 FQNEAQ (reference sequence). The CDR3 spells CASRQQGWSYNEQFF. The CDR3 DNA is TGTGCCAGCAGACAACAGGGGTGGTCCTACAATGAGCAGTTCTTC.

Remarks on this clonotype: Being one base from a much bigger clone, this may be a read error. This rearrangement joins TRBV5-5 to TRBJ2-7, with D uncertain. CDR3 length equals 14 residues. From germline, CDR1 is SGHKS and CDR2 YYEKEE (reference sequence). This chain's CDR3 is CASSLVPGSYERYF. The CDR3 nucleotides are TGTGCCAGCAGCTTGGTTCCAGGCTCCTACGAGCGGTACTTC.

This clonotype was observed many times. The chain has TRBV19 and TRBJ2-1, with D hard to call. Trimming stripped 3 bases from V and 6 bases from J, with 9 bases between. In germline, CDR1 is LNHDA, CDR2 SQIVND (reference sequence). The CDR3 extends over 13 amino acids. The DNA for the CDR3 is TGTGCCAGTAGTATCAGGTCCGCCAATGAGCAGTTCTTC. Residues: CASSIRSANEQFF.

This clonotype was seen a handful of times. The genes are TRBV9 and TRBJ1-1, with a possible D match to TRBD1 (6 bases). Germline V lookup: CDR1 SGDLS, CDR2 YYNGEE. The CDR3 sequence is 15 residues long. Trimming removed 0 bases at V and 3 bases at J, with 12 bases between. The CDR3 DNA reads TGTGCCAGCAGCGTAGATGCGGGGGCAGACACTGAAGCTTTCTTT. Protein: CASSVDAGADTEAFF.

This clonotype has more than one count but fewer than ten. The V call is TRBV20-1, the J call TRBJ2-3, with 9 positions matching TRBD2. This CDR3 has 16 amino acids. The V gene end was trimmed by 5 bases and the J gene end by 2 bases; junction bases not matched to a gene: 11. Germline CDR1 DFQATT, CDR2 SNEGSKA (reference sequence). CDR3 protein: CSAGPMTSGYTDTQYF. CDR3 sequence (DNA): TGCAGTGCTGGACCGATGACTAGCGGATACACAGATACGCAGTATTTT.